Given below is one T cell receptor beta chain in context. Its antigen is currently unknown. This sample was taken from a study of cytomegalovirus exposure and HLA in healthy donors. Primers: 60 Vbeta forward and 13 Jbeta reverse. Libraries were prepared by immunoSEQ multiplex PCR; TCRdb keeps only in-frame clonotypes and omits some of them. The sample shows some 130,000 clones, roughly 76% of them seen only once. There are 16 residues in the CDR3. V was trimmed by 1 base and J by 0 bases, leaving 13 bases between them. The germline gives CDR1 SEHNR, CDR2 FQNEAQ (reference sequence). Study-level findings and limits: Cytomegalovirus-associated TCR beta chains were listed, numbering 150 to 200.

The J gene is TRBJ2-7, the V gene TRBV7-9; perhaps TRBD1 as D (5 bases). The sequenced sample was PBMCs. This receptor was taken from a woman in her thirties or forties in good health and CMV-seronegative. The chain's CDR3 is CASSLGSWTSSYEQYF. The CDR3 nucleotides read TGTGCCAGCAGCTTAGGGTCTTGGACATCCTCCTACGAGCAGTACTTC.